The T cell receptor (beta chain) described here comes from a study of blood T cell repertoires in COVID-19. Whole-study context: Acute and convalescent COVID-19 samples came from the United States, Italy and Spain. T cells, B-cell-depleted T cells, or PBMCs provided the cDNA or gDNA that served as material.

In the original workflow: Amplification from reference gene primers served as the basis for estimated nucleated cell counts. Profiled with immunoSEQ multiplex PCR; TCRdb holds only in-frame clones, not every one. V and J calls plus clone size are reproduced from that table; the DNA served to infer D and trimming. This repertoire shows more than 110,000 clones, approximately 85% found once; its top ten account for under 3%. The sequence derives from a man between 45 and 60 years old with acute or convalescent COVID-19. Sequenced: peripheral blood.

CDR3 DNA: TGTGCCAGCAGTTCTCCGGCGGGGAACACTGAAGCTTTCTTT. As protein: CASSSPAGNTEAFF. This rearrangement joins TRBV3-1 (or the pseudogene TRBV3-2) to TRBJ1-1, with D hard to call. The V end was cut by 6 bases, the J end by 1 base, with 12 bases between. Germline CDR1 and CDR2: LGHDT and YNNKEL (reference sequence). The CDR3 covers 14 residues.